Listed here are 9 T cell receptor beta chains from one sample, sequenced in a study of spatial heterogeneity in lung cancer. Findings of the study overall: Within tumors, counts of expanded alpha and beta TCRs tracked tumor mutation counts.

Time point: sample taken at primary tumor resection. These TCRs are of unknown antigen specificity. TCRdb fed the 5' RACE reads into MiXCR, producing one record per CDR3 protein. Here the sample spans around 10,000 distinct CDR3 sequences, approximately 11% being singletons. The sequences come from lung tumor tissue, collected at surgery. The receptors originated from a male donor with early-stage non-small cell lung cancer.

J is TRBJ2-2 and V is TRBV11-2; no reliable D call. The CDR3 spans 18 residues. The germline gives CDR1 SGHAT, CDR2 FQNNGV. V lost 1 base and J 2 bases, leaving 17 bases between the germline ends. CDR3 DNA: TGTGCCAGCAGCTTAGGGGCATTCCTGGAGTATAACACCGGGGAGCTGTTTTTT. This gives the protein CASSLGAFLEYNTGELFF.

There are a few counts of this clonotype. The gene calls are TRBV20-1 and TRBJ1-1, with D possibly TRBD1 on 5 matching bases. There are 13 residues in the CDR3. Germline CDR1 reads DFQATT; CDR2 reads SNEGSKA (reference sequence). V lost 6 bases to trimming and J lost 7 bases, with 18 bases between them. CDR3 residues: CSAAPAMGVEAFF. DNA of the CDR3: TGCAGTGCCGCTCCCGCTATGGGGGTTGAAGCTTTCTTT.

The chain recombines TRBV5-1 with TRBJ1-1; D not certain. CDR1 is SGHRS and CDR2 is YFSETQ in the germline V gene. CDR3 length: 15 residues. V lost 0 bases and J lost 0, with 9 bases in between. CDR3: CASSLGLVLNTEAFF. DNA of the CDR3: TGCGCCAGCAGCTTGGGGTTAGTGTTGAACACTGAAGCTTTCTTT.

The table lists this clonotype with a few counts. The chain joins TRBV4-3 to TRBJ2-7; 7 bases match TRBD2. The length of the CDR3 is 16 residues. The ends lost 4 bases at V and 6 bases at J; junction bases unmatched: 15. The germline CDR1 and CDR2 sequences are LGHNA and YSLEER. The CDR3 sequence: CASSRYRGGGASEQYF. For the CDR3, the DNA is TGCGCCAGCAGCCGGTATCGTGGCGGGGGAGCTTCCGAGCAGTACTTC.

The chain employs TRBV2 and TRBJ2-2, with TRBD2 identical over 8 bases. The CDR3 totals 18 residues. From germline, CDR1 is SNHLY and CDR2 FYNNEI. J was trimmed by 3 bases and V by 6 bases; bases with no gene match: 15. This CDR3 is CASSSADPGTRYTGELFF. The CDR3 DNA reads as TGTGCCAGCAGCTCGGCAGACCCCGGGACTAGGTACACCGGGGAGCTGTTTTTT.

The V and J genes are TRBV20-1 and TRBJ2-2; D is ambiguous. V shed 5 bases and J shed 0 bases, with 13 bases lying between them. Germline V lookup: CDR1 DFQATT, CDR2 SNEGSKA (reference sequence). This CDR3 contains 15 residues. The CDR3 coding sequence is TGCAGTGCTCCCACCCCCGGCGCGAACACCGGGGAGCTGTTTTTT. Encoded protein: CSAPTPGANTGELFF.

This clonotype was found a few times. For the CDR3, the DNA is TGCAGTGCCTCCGAAGGCGAACGCACAGATACGCAGTATTTT. This gives the protein CSASEGERTDTQYF. The chain is built from TRBV20-1 and TRBJ2-3; D not certain. Germline assignment: CDR1 DFQATT and CDR2 SNEGSKA (reference sequence). V gave up 6 bases and J gave up 1 base, with 14 bases separating them. The CDR3 consists of 14 residues.

V and J are TRBV5-6 and TRBJ1-6; no clear D. Trimming removed 2 bases at V and 3 bases at J, with 6 bases between. Germline V gene sequence: CDR1 SGHDT, CDR2 YYEEEE. The CDR3 loop spans 14 amino acids. CDR3: CASSFLDYNSPLHF. The CDR3 DNA follows: TGTGCCAGCAGCTTCCTCGACTATAATTCACCCCTCCACTTT.

Only a few counts were recorded for this clonotype. V usage is TRBV18 and J usage is TRBJ2-5; tentative D call: TRBD2 (6 bases). V was trimmed by 2 bases and J by 4 bases, leaving 17 bases between them. The CDR3 extends over 16 amino acids. CDR1 is KGHSH and CDR2 is LQKENI in the germline V gene. In nucleotides, the CDR3 is TGTGCCAGCTCACCAACATCACCAGGAGCGGGAGAGACCCAGTACTTC. Its translation: CASSPTSPGAGETQYF. Supplemented by reference TRBV18 and TRBJ2-5, the full variable domain reads NAGVMQNPRHLVRRRGQEARLRCSPMKGHSHVYWYRQLPEEGLKFMVYLQKENIIDESGMPKERFSAEFPKEGPSILRIQQVVRGDSAAYFCASSPTSPGAGETQYFGPGTRLLVL.